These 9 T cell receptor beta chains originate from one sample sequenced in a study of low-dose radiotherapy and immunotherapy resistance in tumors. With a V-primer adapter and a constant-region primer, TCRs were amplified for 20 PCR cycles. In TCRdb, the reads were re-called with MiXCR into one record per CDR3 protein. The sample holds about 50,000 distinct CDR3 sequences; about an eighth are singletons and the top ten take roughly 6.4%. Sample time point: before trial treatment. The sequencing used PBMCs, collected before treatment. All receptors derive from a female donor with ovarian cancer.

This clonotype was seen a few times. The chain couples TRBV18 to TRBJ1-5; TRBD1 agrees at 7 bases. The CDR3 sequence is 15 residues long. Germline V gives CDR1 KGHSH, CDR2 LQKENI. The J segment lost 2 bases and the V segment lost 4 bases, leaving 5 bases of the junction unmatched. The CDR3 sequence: CASSLTGEGNQPQHF. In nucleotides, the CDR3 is TGTGCCAGCTCACTTACAGGGGAAGGCAATCAGCCCCAGCATTTT.

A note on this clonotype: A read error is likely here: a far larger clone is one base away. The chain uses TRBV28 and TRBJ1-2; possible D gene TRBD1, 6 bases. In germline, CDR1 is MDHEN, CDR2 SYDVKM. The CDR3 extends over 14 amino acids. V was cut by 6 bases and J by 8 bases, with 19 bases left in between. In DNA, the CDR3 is TGTGCCAGCAGCACGGCCGTTACGGGGGGCGGCTACACCTTC. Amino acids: CASSTAVTGGGYTF.

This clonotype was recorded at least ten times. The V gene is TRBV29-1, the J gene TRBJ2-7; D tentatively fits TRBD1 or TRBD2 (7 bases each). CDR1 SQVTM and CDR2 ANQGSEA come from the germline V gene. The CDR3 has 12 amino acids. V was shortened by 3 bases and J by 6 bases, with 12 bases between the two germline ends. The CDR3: CSVDSRGGEQYF. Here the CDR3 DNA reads TGCAGCGTTGATTCCAGGGGGGGCGAGCAGTACTTC.

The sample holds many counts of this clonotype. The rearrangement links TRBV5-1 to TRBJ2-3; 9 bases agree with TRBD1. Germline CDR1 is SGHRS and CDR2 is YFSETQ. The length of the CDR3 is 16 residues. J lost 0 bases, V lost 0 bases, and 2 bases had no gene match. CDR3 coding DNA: TGCGCCAGCAGCTTGGTTGGACAGGGGAGCACAGATACGCAGTATTTT. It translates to CASSLVGQGSTDTQYF.

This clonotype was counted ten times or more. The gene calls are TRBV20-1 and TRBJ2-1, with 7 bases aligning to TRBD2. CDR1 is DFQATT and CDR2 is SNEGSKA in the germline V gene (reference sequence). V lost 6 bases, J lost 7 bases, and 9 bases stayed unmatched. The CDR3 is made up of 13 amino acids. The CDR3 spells CSASDWGGNEQFF. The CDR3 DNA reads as TGCAGTGCCTCGGACTGGGGAGGGAATGAGCAGTTCTTC.

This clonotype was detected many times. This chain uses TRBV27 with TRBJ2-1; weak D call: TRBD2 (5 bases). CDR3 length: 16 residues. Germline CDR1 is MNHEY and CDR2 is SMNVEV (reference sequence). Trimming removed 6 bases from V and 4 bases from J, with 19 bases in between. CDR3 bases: TGTGCCAGCAGAAAGGCACTAGGCGGAGGTTACAATGAGCAGTTCTTC. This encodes CASRKALGGGYNEQFF.

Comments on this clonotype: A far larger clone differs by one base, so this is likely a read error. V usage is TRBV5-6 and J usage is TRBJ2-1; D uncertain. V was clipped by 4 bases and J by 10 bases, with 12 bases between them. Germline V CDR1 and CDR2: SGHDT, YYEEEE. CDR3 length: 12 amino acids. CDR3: CASSLESYEQFF. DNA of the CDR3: TGTGCCAGCAGCCTTGAGTCCTACGAGCAGTTCTTC.

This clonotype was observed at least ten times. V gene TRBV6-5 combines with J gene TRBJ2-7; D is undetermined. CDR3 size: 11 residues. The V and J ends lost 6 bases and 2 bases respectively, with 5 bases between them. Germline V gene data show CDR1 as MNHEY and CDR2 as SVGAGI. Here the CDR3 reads CASRAAYEQYF. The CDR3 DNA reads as TGTGCCAGCAGGGCTGCCTACGAGCAGTACTTC.

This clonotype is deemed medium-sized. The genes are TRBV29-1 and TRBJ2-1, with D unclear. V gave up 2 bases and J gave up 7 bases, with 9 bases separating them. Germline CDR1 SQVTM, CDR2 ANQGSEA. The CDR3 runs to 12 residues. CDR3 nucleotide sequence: TGCAGCGTTGAACTCCTGGGTAATGAGCAGTTCTTC. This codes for CSVELLGNEQFF.